This paragraph covers one T cell receptor beta chain sequence. This sample is drawn from a study of blood T cell repertoires in COVID-19. About the research overall: Whether acute or convalescent, the COVID-19 samples came from the United States, Italy and Spain. PBMCs, B-cell-depleted T cells, or T cells provided the cDNA or gDNA that made up the material.

In the source study's methods: Counts of nucleated cells, estimated from reference gene primer amplification, were obtained. Clones were read by immunoSEQ multiplex PCR, and TCRdb kept only the in-frame ones, dropping some. For V, J and clone size, that table is used; D and trimming come from the DNA. In the table there are 150,000 or so clones, 80% to 90% of which are singletons. The clonotype originates from a man between 60 and 70 years old with acute or convalescent COVID-19. The sequenced sample was peripheral blood.

The CDR3 coding sequence is TGTGCCACCCGAGGACAGGGAGAAGGATATGGCTACACCTTC. Its protein is CATRGQGEGYGYTF. The chain combines TRBV3-1 (or the pseudogene TRBV3-2) with TRBJ1-2, with TRBD1 matching 8 bases. The CDR3 sequence is 14 residues long. V gave up 10 bases and J gave up 5 bases; unmatched junction bases: 12. Germline V CDR1 and CDR2: LGHDT, YNNKEL (reference sequence).